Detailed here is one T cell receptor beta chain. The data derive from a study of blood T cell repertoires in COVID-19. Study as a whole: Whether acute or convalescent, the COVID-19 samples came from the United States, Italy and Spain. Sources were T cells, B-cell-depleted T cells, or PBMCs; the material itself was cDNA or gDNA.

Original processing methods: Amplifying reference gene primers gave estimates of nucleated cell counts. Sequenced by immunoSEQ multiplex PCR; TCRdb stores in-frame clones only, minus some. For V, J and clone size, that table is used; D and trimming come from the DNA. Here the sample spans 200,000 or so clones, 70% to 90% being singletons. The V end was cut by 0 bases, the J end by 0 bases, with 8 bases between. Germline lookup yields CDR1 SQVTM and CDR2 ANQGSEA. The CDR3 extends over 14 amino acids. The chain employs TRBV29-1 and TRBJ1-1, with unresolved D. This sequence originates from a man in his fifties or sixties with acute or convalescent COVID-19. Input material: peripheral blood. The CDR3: CSVEDRNMNTEAFF. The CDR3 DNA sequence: TGCAGCGTTGAAGACAGGAACATGAACACTGAAGCTTTCTTT.